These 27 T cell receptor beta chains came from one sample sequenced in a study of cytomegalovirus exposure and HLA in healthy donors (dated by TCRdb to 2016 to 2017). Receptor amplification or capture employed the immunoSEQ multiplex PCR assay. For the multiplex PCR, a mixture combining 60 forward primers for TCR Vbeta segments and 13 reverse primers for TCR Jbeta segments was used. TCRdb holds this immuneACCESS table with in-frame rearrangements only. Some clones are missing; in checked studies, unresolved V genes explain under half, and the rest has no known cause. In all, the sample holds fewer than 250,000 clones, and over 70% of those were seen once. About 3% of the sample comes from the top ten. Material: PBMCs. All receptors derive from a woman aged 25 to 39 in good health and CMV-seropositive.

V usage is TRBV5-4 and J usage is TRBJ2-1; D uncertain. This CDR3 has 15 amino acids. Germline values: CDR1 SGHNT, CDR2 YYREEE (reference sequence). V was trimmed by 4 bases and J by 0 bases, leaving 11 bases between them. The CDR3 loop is CASSLTPSSYNEQFF. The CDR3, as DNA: TGTGCCAGCAGCCTTACTCCGAGCTCCTACAATGAGCAGTTCTTC.

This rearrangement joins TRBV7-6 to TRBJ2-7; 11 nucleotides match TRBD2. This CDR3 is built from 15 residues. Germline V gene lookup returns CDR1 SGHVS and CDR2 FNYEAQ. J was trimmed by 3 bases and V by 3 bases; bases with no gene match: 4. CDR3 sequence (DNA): TGTGCCAGCAGCTTTACTAGCGGGAGAGGCTACGAGCAGTACTTC. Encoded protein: CASSFTSGRGYEQYF.

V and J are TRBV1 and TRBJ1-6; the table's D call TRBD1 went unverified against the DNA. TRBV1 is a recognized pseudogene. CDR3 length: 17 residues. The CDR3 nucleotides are TGCACCAGCAGCCAGCCCCCATTGGCAGGGGAGAATTCACCCCTCCACTTT. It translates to CTSSQPPLAGENSPLHF.

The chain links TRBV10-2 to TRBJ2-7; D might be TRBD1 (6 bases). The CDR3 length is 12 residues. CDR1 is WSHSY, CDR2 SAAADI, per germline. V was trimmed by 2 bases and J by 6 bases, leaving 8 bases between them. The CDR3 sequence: CASSETGFEQYF. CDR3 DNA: TGCGCCAGCAGTGAGACAGGGTTCGAGCAGTACTTC.

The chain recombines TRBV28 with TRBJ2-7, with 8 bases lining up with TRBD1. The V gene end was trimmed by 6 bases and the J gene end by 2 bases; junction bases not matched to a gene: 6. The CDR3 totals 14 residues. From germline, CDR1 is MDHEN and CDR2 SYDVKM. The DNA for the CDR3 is TGTGCCAGCAGGCAGGACAGGGCCCCCTACGAGCAGTACTTC. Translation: CASRQDRAPYEQYF.

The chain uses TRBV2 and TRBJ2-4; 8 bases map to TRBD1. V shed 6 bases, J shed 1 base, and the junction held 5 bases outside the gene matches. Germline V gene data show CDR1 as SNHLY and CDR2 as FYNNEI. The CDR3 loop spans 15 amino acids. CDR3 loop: CASRATGEAKNIQYF. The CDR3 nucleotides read TGTGCCAGCAGAGCGACAGGGGAGGCCAAAAACATTCAGTACTTC.

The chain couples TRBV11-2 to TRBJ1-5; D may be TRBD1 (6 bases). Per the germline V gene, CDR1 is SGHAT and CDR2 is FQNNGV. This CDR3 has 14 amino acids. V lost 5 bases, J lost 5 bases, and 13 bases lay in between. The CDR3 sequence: CASSPGGRDQPQHF. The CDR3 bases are TGTGCCAGCAGCCCGGGGGGCCGGGATCAGCCCCAGCATTTT.

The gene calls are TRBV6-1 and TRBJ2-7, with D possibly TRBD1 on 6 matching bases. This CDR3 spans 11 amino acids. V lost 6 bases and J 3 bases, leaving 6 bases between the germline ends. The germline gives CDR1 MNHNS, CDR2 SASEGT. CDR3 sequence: CASRQGYEQYF. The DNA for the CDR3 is TGTGCCAGCAGACAGGGCTACGAGCAGTACTTC.

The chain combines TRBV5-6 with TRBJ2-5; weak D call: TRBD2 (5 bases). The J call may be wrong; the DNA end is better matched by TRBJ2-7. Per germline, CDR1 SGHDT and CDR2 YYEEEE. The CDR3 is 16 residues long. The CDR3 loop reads CASSLAIGEMPYEQYF. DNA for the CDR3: TGTGCCAGCAGCTTGGCGATCGGGGAAATGCCCTACGAGCAGTACTTC.

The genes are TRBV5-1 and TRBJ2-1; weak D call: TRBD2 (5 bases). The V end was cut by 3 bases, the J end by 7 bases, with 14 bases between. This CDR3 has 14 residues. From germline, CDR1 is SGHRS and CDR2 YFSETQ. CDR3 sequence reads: CASSSGLSGNEQFF. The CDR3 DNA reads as TGCGCCAGCAGCTCAGGACTGTCGGGGAATGAGCAGTTCTTC.

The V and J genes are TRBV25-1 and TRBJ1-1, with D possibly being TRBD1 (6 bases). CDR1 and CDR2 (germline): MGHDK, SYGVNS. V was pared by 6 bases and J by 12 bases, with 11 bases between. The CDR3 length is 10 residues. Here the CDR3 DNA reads TGTGCCAGCAGGGACAGCTTTACTTTCTTT. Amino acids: CASRDSFTFF.

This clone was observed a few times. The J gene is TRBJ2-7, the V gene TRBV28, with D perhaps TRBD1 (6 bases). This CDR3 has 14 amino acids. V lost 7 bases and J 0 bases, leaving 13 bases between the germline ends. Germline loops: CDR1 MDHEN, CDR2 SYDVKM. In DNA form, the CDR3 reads TGTGCCAGCACTGGACAGTCCTACTCCTACGAGCAGTACTTC. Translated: CASTGQSYSYEQYF.

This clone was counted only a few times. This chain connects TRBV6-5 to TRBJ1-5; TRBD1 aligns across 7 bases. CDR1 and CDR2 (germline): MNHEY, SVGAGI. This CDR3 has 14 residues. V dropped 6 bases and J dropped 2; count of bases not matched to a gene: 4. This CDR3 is CASRSTGGNQPQHF. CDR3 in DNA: TGTGCCAGCAGGTCCACAGGGGGCAATCAGCCCCAGCATTTT.

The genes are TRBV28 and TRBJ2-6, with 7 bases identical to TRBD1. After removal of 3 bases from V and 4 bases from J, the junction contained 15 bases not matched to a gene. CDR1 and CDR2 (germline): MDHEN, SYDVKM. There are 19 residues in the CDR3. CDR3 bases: TGTGCCAGCAGTTTCTTCAGGACAGGAGATCTACCCGGGGCCAACGTCCTGACTTTC. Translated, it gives CASSFFRTGDLPGANVLTF.

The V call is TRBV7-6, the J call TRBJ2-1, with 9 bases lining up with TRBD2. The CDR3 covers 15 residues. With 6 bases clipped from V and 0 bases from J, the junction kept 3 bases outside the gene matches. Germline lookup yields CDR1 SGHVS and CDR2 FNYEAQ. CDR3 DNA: TGTGCCAGCAGTCTTAGCGGGAGCTCCTACAATGAGCAGTTCTTC. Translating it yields CASSLSGSSYNEQFF. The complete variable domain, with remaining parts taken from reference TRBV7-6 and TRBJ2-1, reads GAGVSQSPRYKVTKRGQDVALRCDPISGHVSLYWYRQALGQGPEFLTYFNYEAQQDKSGLPNDRFSAERPEGSISTLTIQRTEQRDSAMYRCASSLSGSSYNEQFFGPGTRLTVL.

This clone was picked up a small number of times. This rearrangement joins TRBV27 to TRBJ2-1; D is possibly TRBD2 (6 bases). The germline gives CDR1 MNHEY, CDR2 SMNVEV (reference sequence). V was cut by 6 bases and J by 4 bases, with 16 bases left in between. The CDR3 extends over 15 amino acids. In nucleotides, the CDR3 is TGTGCCAGCAGCTTTCCGGGACGGGGGTACAATGAGCAGTTCTTC. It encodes CASSFPGRGYNEQFF.

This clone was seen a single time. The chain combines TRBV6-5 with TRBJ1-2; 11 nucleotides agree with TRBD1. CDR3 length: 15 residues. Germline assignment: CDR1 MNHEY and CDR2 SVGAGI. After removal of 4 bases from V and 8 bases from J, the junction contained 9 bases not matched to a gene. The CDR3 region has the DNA TGTGCCAGCAGTTCCGGGACAGGGGGAATGAAAGGCTACACCTTC. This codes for CASSSGTGGMKGYTF.

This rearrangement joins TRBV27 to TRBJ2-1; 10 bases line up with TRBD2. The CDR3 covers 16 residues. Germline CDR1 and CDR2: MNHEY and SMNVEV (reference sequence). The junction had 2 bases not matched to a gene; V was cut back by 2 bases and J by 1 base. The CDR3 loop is CASSLLAGVSYNEQFF. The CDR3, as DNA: TGTGCCAGCAGTTTACTAGCGGGAGTTTCCTACAATGAGCAGTTCTTC.

CDR3 nucleotides: TGTGCCAGCAGCTTGGGAGGGAAAGAGGAGCTGTTTTTT. This gives the protein CASSLGGKEELFF. This chain links TRBV11-2 with TRBJ2-2; 7 bases are shared with TRBD2. Germline V gene sequence: CDR1 SGHAT, CDR2 FQNNGV. This CDR3 has 13 amino acids. Germline trimming cut 3 bases from V and 10 bases from J; bases unmatched to any gene: 5.

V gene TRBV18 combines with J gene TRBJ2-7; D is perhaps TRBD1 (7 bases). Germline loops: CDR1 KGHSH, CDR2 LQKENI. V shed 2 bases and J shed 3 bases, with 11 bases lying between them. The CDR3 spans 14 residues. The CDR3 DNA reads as TGTGCCAGCTCACCAATCCAGGGGGGCTACGAGCAGTACTTC. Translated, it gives CASSPIQGGYEQYF.

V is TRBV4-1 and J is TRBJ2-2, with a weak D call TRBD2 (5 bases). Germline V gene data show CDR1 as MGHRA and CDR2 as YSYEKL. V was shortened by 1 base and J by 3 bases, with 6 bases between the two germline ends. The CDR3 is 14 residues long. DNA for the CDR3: TGCGCCAGCAGCCAAGCGGAGGACACCGGGGAGCTGTTTTTT. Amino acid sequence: CASSQAEDTGELFF.

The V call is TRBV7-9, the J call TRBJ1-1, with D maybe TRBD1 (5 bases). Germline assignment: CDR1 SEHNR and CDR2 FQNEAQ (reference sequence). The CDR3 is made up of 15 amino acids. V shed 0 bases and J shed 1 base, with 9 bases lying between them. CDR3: CASSLAGAPNTEAFF. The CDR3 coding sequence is TGTGCCAGCAGCTTAGCTGGGGCTCCGAACACTGAAGCTTTCTTT.

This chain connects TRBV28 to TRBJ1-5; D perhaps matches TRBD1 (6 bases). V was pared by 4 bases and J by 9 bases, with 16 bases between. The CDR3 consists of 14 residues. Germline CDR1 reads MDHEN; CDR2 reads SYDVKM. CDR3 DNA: TGTGCCAGCAGTTCCCAGGACAGTTCTGGGCCCCAGCATTTT. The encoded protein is CASSSQDSSGPQHF.

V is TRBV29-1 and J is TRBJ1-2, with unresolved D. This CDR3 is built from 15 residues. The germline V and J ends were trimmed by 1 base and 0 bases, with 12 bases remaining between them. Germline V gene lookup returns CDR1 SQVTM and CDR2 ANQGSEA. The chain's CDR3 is CSVEAATSSNYGYTF. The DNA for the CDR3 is TGCAGCGTTGAAGCGGCGACAAGTTCTAACTATGGCTACACCTTC.

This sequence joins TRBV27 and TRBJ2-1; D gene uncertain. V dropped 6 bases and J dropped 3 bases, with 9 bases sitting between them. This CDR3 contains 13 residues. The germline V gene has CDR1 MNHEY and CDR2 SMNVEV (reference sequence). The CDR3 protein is CASSRRGYNEQFF. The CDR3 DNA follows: TGTGCCAGCAGCCGCCGAGGCTACAATGAGCAGTTCTTC.

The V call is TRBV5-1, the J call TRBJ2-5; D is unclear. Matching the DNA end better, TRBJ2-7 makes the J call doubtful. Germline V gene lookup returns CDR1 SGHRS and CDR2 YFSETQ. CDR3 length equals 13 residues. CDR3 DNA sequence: TGCGCCAGCAGCTTGGACCCGTACTACGAGCAGTACTTC. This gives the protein CASSLDPYYEQYF.

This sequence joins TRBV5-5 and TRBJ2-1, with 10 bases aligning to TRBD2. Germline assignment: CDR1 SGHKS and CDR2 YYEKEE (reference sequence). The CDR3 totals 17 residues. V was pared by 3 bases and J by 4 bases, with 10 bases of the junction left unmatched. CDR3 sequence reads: CASSYTSGIDRYNEQFF. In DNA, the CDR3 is TGTGCCAGCAGCTACACTAGCGGGATAGATAGGTACAATGAGCAGTTCTTC.